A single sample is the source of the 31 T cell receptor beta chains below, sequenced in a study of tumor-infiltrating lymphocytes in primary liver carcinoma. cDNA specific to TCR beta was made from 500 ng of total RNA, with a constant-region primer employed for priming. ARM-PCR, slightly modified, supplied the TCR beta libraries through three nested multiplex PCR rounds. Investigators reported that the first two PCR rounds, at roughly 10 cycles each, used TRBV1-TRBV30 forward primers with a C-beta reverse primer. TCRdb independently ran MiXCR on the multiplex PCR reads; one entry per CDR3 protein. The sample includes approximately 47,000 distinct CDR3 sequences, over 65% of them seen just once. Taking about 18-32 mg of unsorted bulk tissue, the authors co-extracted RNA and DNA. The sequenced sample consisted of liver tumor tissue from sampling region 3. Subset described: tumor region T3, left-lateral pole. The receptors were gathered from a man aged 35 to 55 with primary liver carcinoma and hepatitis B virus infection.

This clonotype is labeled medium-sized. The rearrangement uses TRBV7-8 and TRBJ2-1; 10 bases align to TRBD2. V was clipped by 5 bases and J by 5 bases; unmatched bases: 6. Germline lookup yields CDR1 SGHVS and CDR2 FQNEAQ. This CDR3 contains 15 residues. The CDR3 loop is CASSKRGLADNEQFF. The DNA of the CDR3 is TGTGCCAGCAGCAAAAGAGGACTAGCGGACAATGAGCAGTTCTTC. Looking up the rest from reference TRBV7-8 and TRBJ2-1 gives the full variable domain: GAGVSQSPRYKVAKRGQDVALRCDPISGHVSLFWYQQALGQGPEFLTYFQNEAQLDKSGLPSDRFFAERPEGSVSTLKIQRTQQEDSAVYLCASSKRGLADNEQFFGPGTRLTVL.

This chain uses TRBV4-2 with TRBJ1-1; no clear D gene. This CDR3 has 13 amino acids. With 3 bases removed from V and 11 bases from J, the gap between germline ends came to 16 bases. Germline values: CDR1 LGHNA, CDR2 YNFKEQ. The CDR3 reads CASSHPTEDDAFF. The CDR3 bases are TGTGCCAGCAGCCACCCCACAGAGGATGATGCTTTCTTT.

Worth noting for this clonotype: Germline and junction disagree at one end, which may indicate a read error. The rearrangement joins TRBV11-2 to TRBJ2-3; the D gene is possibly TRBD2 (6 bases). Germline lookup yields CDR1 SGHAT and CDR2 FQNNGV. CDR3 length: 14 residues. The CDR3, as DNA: TGTGCCGGAGGGGCACGGGAGCCCACAGTTACGCAATATTTT. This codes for CAGGAREPTVTQYF.

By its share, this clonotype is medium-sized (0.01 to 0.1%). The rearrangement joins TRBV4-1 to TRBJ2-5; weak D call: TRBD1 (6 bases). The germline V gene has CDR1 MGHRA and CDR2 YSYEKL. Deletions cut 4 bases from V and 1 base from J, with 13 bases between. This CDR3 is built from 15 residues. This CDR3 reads CASSREEDSQETQYF. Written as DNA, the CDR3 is TGCGCCAGCAGCCGAGAAGAGGACAGCCAAGAGACCCAGTACTTC.

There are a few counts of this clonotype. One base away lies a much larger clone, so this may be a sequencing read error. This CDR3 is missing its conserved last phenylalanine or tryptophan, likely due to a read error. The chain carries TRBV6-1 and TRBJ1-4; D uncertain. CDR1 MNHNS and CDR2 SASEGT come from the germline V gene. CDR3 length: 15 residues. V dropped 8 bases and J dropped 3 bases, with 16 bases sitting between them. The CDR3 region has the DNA TGTGCCAGCGCGACCCTCGACGGCCCTAATGAAAAACTGTTTCTT. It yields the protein CASATLDGPNEKLFL.

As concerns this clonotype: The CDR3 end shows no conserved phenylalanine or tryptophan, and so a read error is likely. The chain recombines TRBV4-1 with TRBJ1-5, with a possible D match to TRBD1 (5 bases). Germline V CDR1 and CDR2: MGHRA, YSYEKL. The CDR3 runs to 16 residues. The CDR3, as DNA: TGCGTCAGCAGCTTACGCCAGGGTATAGGACATCAGCCCCAGCATCTT. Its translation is CVSSLRQGIGHQPQHL.

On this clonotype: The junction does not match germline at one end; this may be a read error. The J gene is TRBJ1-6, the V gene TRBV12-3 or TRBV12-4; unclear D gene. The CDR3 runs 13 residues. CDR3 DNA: TGTACCAGCACCGTTACGGGGTTTGGAGCCCTCCACTTT. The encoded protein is CTSTVTGFGALHF.

The CDR3 spells CAISKTSVAETQYF. The CDR3 DNA sequence: TGTGCCATCAGCAAAACTAGCGTCGCTGAGACCCAGTACTTC. This chain links TRBV28 with TRBJ2-5; TRBD2 agrees at 7 bases. The CDR3 has 14 amino acids. After removal of 10 bases from V and 5 bases from J, the junction contained 13 bases not matched to a gene. The germline CDR1 and CDR2 sequences are MDHEN and SYDVKM. Complete variable domain (other parts from reference TRBV28 and TRBJ2-5): DVKVTQSSRYLVKRTGEKVFLECVQDMDHENMFWYRQDPGLGLRLIYFSYDVKMKEKGDIPEGYSVSREKKERFSLILESASTNQTSMYLCAISKTSVAETQYFGPGTRLLVL.

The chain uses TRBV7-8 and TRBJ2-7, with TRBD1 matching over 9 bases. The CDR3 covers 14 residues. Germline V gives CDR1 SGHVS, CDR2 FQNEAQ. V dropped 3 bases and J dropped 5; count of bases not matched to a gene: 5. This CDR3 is CASSFDRGGHEQYF. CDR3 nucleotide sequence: TGTGCCAGCAGCTTTGACAGGGGGGGCCACGAGCAGTACTTC.

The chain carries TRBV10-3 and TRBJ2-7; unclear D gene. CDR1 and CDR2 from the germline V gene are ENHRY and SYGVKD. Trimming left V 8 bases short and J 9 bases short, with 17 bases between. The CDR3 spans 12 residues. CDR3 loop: CAIGRDDSVQYF. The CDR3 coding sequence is TGTGCCATCGGCCGAGATGACTCAGTGCAGTACTTC.

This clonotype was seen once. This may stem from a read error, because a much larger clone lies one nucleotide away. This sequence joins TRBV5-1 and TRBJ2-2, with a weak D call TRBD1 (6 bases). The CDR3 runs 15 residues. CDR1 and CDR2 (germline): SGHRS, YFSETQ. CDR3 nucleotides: TGCGCCAGCAGCTGGATGGACAGCAACACCAGGGAGCTGTTTTTT. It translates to CASSWMDSNTRELFF.

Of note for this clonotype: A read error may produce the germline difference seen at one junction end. CDR3 bases: TGCGCCAGCAGTGAAGTGGGGGGGGCTGGAGGTGGCTACACCTTC. It specifies CASSEVGGAGGGYTF. The V call is TRBV6-1, the J call TRBJ1-2; the D gene is possibly TRBD1 (6 bases). The CDR3 is 15 amino acids. Germline loops: CDR1 MNHNS, CDR2 SASEGT.

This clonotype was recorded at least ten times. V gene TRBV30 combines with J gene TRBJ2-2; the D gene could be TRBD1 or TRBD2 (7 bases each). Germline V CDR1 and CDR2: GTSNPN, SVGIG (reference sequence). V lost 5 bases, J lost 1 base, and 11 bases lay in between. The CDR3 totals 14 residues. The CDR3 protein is CAWQGGVNTGELFF. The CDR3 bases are TGTGCCTGGCAGGGGGGGGTGAACACCGGGGAGCTGTTTTTT.

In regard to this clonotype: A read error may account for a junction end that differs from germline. Here the CDR3 reads CACSLVESSLYEQYF. In DNA form, the CDR3 reads TGTGCCTGCAGCTTAGTTGAGAGTTCTCTCTACGAGCAGTACTTC. The chain links TRBV7-2 to TRBJ2-7; D is uncertain. The CDR3 contains 15 residues. CDR1 is SGHTA, CDR2 FQGNSA, per germline.

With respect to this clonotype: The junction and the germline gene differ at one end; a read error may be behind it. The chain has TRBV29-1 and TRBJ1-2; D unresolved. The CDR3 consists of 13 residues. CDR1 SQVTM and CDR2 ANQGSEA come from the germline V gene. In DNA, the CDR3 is TGCAGCGTTGTTCGGGATGGACCCTATGGTTACACCTTC. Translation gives CSVVRDGPYGYTF. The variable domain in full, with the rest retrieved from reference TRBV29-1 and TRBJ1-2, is SAVISQKPSRDICQRGTSLTIQCQVDSQVTMMFWYRQQPGQSLTLIATANQGSEATYESGFVIDKFPISRPNLTFSTLTVSNMSPEDSSIYLCSVVRDGPYGYTFGSGTRLTVV.

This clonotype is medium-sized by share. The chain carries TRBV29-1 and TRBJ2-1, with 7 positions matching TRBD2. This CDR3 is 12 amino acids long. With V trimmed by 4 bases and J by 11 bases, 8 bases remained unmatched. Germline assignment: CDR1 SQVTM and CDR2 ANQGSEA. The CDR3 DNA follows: TGCAGCGTTGTTCTAGCGGCTGTGCAGCAGTTCTTC. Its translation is CSVVLAAVQQFF.

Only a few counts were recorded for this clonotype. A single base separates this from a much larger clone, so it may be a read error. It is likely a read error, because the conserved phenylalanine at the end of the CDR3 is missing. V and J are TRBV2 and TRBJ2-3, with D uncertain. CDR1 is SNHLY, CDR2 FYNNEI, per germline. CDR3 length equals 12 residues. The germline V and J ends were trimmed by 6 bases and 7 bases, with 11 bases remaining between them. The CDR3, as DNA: TGTGCCAGCAGCGCCGGGCCCAATACGCAGTATTCT. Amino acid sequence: CASSAGPNTQYS.

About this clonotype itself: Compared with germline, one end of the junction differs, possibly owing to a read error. CDR3 nucleotide sequence: TGCGTCAGCAGTGGAACTAGCGACTATAATGAGCAGTTCTTC. Its protein product is CVSSGTSDYNEQFF. The V and J genes are TRBV10-2 and TRBJ2-1; TRBD2 aligns across 7 bases. CDR3 length: 14 residues. Germline CDR1 and CDR2: WSHSY and SAAADI.

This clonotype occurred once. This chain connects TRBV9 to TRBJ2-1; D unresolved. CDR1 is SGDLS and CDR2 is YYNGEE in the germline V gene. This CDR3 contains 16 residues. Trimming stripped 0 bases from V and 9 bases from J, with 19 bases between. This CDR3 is CASSVVASPQGSEQFF. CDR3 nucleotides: TGTGCCAGCAGCGTAGTAGCATCGCCCCAAGGTAGTGAGCAGTTCTTC.

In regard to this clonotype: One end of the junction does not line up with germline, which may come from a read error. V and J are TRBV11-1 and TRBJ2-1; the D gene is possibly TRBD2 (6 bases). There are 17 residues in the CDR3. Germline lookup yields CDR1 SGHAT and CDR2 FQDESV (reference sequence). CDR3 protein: CASSLGLSGEVDNEQSF. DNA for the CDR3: TGTGCCAGCAGCCTAGGACTATCGGGAGAAGTTGACAATGAGCAGTCCTTC.

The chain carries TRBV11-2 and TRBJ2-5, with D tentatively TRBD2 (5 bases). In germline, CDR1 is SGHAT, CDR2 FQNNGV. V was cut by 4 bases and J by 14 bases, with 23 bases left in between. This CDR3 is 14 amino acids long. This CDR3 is CASSSTGILLSHYF. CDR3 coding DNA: TGTGCCAGCAGCTCTACGGGGATATTATTGTCTCATTACTTC.

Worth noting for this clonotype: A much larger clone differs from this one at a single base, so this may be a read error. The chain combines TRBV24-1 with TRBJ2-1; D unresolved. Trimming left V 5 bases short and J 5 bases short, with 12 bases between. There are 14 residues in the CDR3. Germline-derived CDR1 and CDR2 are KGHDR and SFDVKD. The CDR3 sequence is CATSGRPTHNEQFF. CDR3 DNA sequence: TGTGCCACCAGTGGAAGGCCTACGCACAATGAGCAGTTCTTC.

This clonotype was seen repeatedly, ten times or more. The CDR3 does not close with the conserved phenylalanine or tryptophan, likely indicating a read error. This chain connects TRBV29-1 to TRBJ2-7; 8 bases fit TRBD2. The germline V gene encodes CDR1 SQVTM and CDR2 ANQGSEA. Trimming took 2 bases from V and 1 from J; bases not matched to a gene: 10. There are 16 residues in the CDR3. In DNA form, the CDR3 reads TGCAGCGTTGAATCCCGCAAGACTAGCGAGTCCTACGAGCAGTACCTC. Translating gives CSVESRKTSESYEQYL.

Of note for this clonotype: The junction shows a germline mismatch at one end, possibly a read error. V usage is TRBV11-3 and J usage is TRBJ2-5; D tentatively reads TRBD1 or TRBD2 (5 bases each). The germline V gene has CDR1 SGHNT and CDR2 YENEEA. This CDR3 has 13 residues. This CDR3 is CANSRGTVGTQYF. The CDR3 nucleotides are TGTGCCAACAGCAGAGGGACCGTAGGGACCCAATACTTC.

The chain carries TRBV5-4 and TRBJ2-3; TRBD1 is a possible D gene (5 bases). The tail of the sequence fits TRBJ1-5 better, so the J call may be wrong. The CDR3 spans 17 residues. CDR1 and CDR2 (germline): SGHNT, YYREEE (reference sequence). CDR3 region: CASSLVLAGEATDTQHF. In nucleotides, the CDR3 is TGTGCCAGCAGCCTGGTGCTAGCGGGAGAGGCGACAGATACGCAGCATTTT.

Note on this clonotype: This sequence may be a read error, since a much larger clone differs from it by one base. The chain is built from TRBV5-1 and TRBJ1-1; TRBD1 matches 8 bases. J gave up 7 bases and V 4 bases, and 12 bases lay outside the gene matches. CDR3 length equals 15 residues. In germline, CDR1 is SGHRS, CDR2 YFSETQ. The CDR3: CASSAYRGESIEAFF. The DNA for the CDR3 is TGCGCCAGCAGCGCCTACAGGGGGGAGAGCATTGAAGCTTTCTTT.

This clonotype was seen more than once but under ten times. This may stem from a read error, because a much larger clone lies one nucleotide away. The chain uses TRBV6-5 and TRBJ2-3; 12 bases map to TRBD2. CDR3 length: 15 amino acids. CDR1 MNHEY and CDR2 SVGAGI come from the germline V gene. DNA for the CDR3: TGTGTCAGCAGTTCCCTAGCGGGAGGGCCAGATACGCAGTATTTT. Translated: CVSSSLAGGPDTQYF.

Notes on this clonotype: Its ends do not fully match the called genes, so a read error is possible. The CDR3 here is CARSHNTDRVGQPQHF. DNA for the CDR3: TGCGCCAGGAGCCATAACACGGACAGGGTCGGCCAGCCCCAGCATTTT. The rearrangement links TRBV4-1 to TRBJ1-5; the match to TRBD1 covers 8 bases. The CDR3 is 16 amino acids. From germline, CDR1 is MGHRA and CDR2 YSYEKL.

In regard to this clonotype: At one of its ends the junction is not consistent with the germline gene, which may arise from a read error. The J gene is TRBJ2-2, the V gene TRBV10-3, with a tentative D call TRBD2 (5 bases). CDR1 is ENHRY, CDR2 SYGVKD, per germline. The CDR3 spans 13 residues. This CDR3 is CDTRRPSTGKLFF. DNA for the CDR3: TGTGACACCAGAAGGCCCTCCACCGGGAAGCTGTTTTTT.

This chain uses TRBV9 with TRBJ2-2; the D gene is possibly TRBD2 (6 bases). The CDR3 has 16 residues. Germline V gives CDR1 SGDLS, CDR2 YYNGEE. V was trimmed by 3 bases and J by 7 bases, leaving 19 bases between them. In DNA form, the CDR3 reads TGTGCCAGCAGCGCGGGTGGGGGGACTTATGACGGGGAGCTGTTTTTT. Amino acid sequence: CASSAGGGTYDGELFF.

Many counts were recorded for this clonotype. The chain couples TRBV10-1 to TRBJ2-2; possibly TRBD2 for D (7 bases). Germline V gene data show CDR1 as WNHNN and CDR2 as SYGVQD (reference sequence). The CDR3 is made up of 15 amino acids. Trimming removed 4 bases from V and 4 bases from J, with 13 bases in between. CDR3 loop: CASSVAGAGTGELFF. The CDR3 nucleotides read TGCGCCAGCAGTGTGGCGGGGGCGGGCACCGGGGAGCTGTTTTTT.